This entry describes one T cell receptor beta chain. The data were taken from a study of blood T cell repertoires in COVID-19. On the study more broadly: Italy, Spain and the United States were the sources of the convalescent and acute COVID-19 samples. T cells, B-cell-depleted T cells, or PBMCs supplied cDNA or gDNA.

Per the study methods: Amplified reference gene primers provided the basis for estimating nucleated cell counts. Profiled with immunoSEQ multiplex PCR; TCRdb holds only in-frame clones, not every one. That table gives V, J and clone size, and the DNA gave D and trimming. The table has about 140,000 clones, 84% seen once. Trimming took 3 bases from V and 3 from J; bases not matched to a gene: 3. Germline CDR1 and CDR2: DFQATT and SNEGSKA (reference sequence). The CDR3 contains 14 residues. Material for sequencing was peripheral blood. The chain is built from TRBV20-1 and TRBJ2-1; the match to TRBD2 covers 9 bases. The receptor comes from a man aged 55 to 70 with active or convalescent COVID-19. The CDR3 spells CSASELAGYNEQFF. The CDR3 bases are TGCAGTGCTAGTGAACTAGCGGGCTACAATGAGCAGTTCTTC.